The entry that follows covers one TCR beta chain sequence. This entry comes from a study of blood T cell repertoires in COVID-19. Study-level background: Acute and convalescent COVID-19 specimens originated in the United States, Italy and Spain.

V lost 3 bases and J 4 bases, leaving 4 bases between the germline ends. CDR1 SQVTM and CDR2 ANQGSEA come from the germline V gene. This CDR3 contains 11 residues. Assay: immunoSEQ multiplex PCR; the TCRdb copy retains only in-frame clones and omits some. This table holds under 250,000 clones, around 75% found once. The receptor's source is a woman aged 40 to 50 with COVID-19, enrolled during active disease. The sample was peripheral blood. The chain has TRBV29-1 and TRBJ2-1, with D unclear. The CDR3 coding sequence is TGCAGCGTTGACAGGTACAATGAGCAGTTCTTC. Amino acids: CSVDRYNEQFF.